This T cell receptor beta chain is drawn from a study of Graves' ophthalmopathy and Graves' hyperthyroidism. The diagnosis was founded upon clinical symptoms, serum thyroxine, TRAb, thyroid ultrasound and orbital computed tomography. The authors amplified TCR beta CDR3 regions from RNA transcripts. HTBI primers primed a first-round RT-PCR, and a second-round multiplex PCR followed. TCRdb re-called the multiplex PCR reads through MiXCR, storing one row per CDR3 protein. The sample lists 1 million to 1.3 million distinct CDR3 sequences, about 38% occurring once. From germline, CDR1 is MNHEY and CDR2 SMNVEV (reference sequence). This CDR3 is built from 14 residues. Deletions cut 2 bases from V and 6 bases from J, with 11 bases between.

The sequenced material came from peripheral blood or thyroid tissue (not recorded which). The origin of this receptor is an adult man with Graves' hyperthyroidism. The chain uses TRBV27 and TRBJ1-5; tentatively, D is TRBD1 (5 bases). In nucleotides, the CDR3 is TGTGCCAGCAGTTTAGAGGGGACGGGTCAGCCCCAGCATTTT. Protein: CASSLEGTGQPQHF.